This is a list of T cell receptor beta chains from one sample in a study of shared T cell receptors in the human thymus. The repertoire was sequenced with immunoSEQ multiplex PCR; TCRdb's copy has only in-frame clones and lacks some. The repertoire has 540,000 or so clones, about 84% of them found once; the top ten carry about 0.013%. This sample was also put to use in a study of human thymus T cells.

The source material was thymocytes. These receptor sequences come from a boy less than two years old with a congenital heart defect. The CDR3 runs from the conserved cysteine through the conserved F or W. The D gene is left open where the match is weak. Only some rows state a clone size, as once, few, many or a class for expanded clones.

v_call	j_call	clone_size	cdr3_length	d_call	cdr3_nt	cdr3_aa
TRBV4-1	TRBJ2-1	.	20	TRBD2	TGCGCCAGCAGCCAGGGCAGCCTCCCTTGGCGGGAGAGCTCCTACAATGAGCAGTTCTTC	CASSQGSLPWRESSYNEQFF
TRBV10-1	TRBJ2-3	.	15	.	TGCGCCAGCAGTGGCCCGGGGTCCCGACCAGATACGCAGTATTTT	CASSGPGSRPDTQYF
TRBV11-3	TRBJ1-5	.	16	TRBD1	TGTGCCAGCAGCCTAAGACCGGGACAGGTTTATCAGCCCCAGCATTTT	CASSLRPGQVYQPQHF
TRBV6-1	TRBJ2-7	.	15	TRBD1	TGTGCCAGCAGTGAAGTGTCGTCAGGGGGCCACGAGCAGTACTTC	CASSEVSSGGHEQYF
TRBV4-3	TRBJ1-2	once	12	.	TGCGCCAGCAGCCAAGACTGGCATGGCTACACCTTC	CASSQDWHGYTF
TRBV27	TRBJ2-7	few	13	TRBD1	TGTGCCAGCAGTGCCGGGACAGGGGGGGAGCAGTACTTC	CASSAGTGGEQYF
TRBV5-1	TRBJ2-1	.	17	.	TGCGCCAGCAGCTTGGCCCCAGCGGGTAGCTCCTACAATGAGCAGTTCTTC	CASSLAPAGSSYNEQFF
TRBV30	TRBJ2-3	few	15	TRBD2	TGTGCCTGGAGTGTAGCGGGACCAAGCACAGATACGCAGTATTTT	CAWSVAGPSTDTQYF
TRBV5-6	TRBJ2-7	.	17	.	TGTGCCAGCAGCCCAGGTGGTAGGGGGACACCTACCTACGAGCAGTACTTC	CASSPGGRGTPTYEQYF
TRBV28	TRBJ2-1	once	17	TRBD2	TGTGCCAGCACCCCGGCCCTAGCCAGCGGGAGATGGCATGAGCAGTTCTTC	CASTPALASGRWHEQFF
TRBV7-9	TRBJ2-5	once	12	.	TGTGCCAGCAGCTTAAGGGGGGAGACCCAGTACTTC	CASSLRGETQYF
TRBV19	TRBJ2-2	.	17	TRBD2	TGTGCCAGTGGGTTCTTCGGGAGGTCTCCCTACCCCGGGGAGCTGTTTTTT	CASGFFGRSPYPGELFF
TRBV9	TRBJ1-5	.	14	.	TGTGCCAGCGACTCGGGAGATAGCAATCAGCCCCAGCATTTT	CASDSGDSNQPQHF
TRBV4-3	TRBJ1-1	.	16	.	TGCGCCAGCAGCCAAATCTACAGGGAGAGGAACACTGAAGCTTTCTTT	CASSQIYRERNTEAFF
TRBV29-1	TRBJ2-7	.	12	.	TGCAGCGTTGAGGGGCAAGCCTACGAGCAGTACTTC	CSVEGQAYEQYF
TRBV14	TRBJ1-4	few	14	.	TGTGCCAGCAGCCAAAGGGGGAGATATCATAAACTGTTTTTT	CASSQRGRYHKLFF
TRBV25-1	TRBJ2-1	once	15	TRBD2	TGTGCCATCGAGGACGGGACTAGCGGTTACAATGAGCAGTTCTTC	CAIEDGTSGYNEQFF
TRBV20-1	TRBJ2-1	.	11	.	TGCAGTGTGGATAGCCTTCCTGAGCAGTTCTTC	CSVDSLPEQFF
TRBV2	TRBJ2-1	.	16	TRBD2	TGTGCCAGCAGTACTAGCGGGACCCTTTCCTACAATGAGCAGTTCTTC	CASSTSGTLSYNEQFF
TRBV11-3	TRBJ2-5	.	17	TRBD2	TGTGCCAGCAGCTTAGACCGACTAGCGGGAGGGGGAGAGACCCAGTACTTC	CASSLDRLAGGGETQYF
TRBV21-1	TRBJ1-5	few	16	.	TGTGCCAGCAGCATACAGCGGGACTCCCGTCGGCAGCCCCAGCATTTT	CASSIQRDSRRQPQHF
TRBV7-9	TRBJ2-7	.	16	.	TGTGCCAGCAGCTGGTCCAGCGGAATGCGCTCCTACGAGCAGTACTTC	CASSWSSGMRSYEQYF
TRBV5-1	TRBJ1-1	.	11	.	TGCGCCAGCGACTCGGGGACTGAAGCTTTCTTT	CASDSGTEAFF
TRBV4-3	TRBJ2-3	.	19	TRBD2	TGCGCCAGCAGCCTCGGACTAGCGGGGTTCCTTCGGGGTCCAGATACGCAGTATTTT	CASSLGLAGFLRGPDTQYF
TRBV19	TRBJ1-5	.	14	TRBD1	TGTGCCAGTAGTACAGGGGGCGCGGGGCAGCCCCAGCATTTT	CASSTGGAGQPQHF
TRBV4-3	TRBJ2-7	.	21	TRBD2	TGCGCCAGCAGCCAAAGGAGGGGACCCGGGACTAGCGGGAGTCTCTCCTACGAGCAGTACTTC	CASSQRRGPGTSGSLSYEQYF